This T cell receptor (beta chain) derives from a study of shared clonotypes between healthy human individuals. A CD45RA+ naive subset and a CD45RA-negative memory subset were split from CD4+ cells. Method: immunoSEQ multiplex PCR; TCRdb's copy keeps in-frame clones and lacks some. Altogether some 2,500,000 clones are present, 80% to 95% being singletons, with the ten largest covering around 0.4%. With 2 bases removed from V and 8 bases from J, the gap between germline ends came to 9 bases. CDR1 and CDR2 (germline): SGHTA, FQGNSA. The CDR3 covers 13 residues. The sequence derives from a man between 18 and 29 years old in good health. Some clones in this sample may be carry-over from other donors' samples. The chain recombines TRBV7-2 with TRBJ1-4; D remains unclear. Material: naive CD4+ T cells from PBMCs. Subset indicated: CD45RA+ positively selected. This CDR3 is CASSLLGSEKLFF. Written as DNA, the CDR3 is TGTGCCAGCAGCTTATTAGGTTCGGAAAAACTGTTTTTT.